This T cell receptor beta chain came from a study of T cell responses to AZD1222 COVID-19 vaccine (dated by TCRdb to about 2021). Regarding the study in general: TCR sequencing was performed for roughly 250 trial participants, of whom about 200 were given two doses of AZD1222 and 26 were given two doses of MenACWY control vaccine. Trial participants were enrolled by age into 18-55, 56-69 and 70-plus year subgroups, with about 150, 27 and 61 TCR-sequenced participants respectively.

Worth noting for this clone: Its antigen remains undetermined. Base qualities are not at hand, and no much larger clone is one base apart.

The CDR3 regions of human TCRbeta chains were analyzed by immunosequencing. As for the authors' bioinformatics: Repertoire TCRs were matched against a reference library of SARS-CoV-2-specific TCRs generated with the MIRA antigen-specificity platform. Breadth was defined as the fraction of unique TCRs that were SARS-CoV-2-associated, and depth was defined as the fraction of total T cells that were SARS-CoV-2-associated. Using the MIRA data, each spike-specific TCR was mapped to the spike region that the TCR reacts to and placed in a CD4 or CD8 class. Log10-transformed breadth and depth values were compared by one-way ANOVA with Sidak's multiple comparisons tests. In TCRdb, the immuneACCESS table is reduced to in-frame sequences with V and J assigned. These tables do not hold every clone; where another copy was compared, an unresolved V gene accounts for under half, and the others remain unexplained. V and J calls and clone size are as listed in that table; D and trimming were resolved from the DNA. This sample lists over 75,000 clones; roughly 85% were detected once. 3.4% of the sample lies in the top ten.

In the germline V gene, CDR1 corresponds to SGHTS and CDR2 to YDEGEE. Counted from cysteine to phenylalanine, this CDR3 has 16 amino acids. The CDR3 DNA has 48 bases and is translated from base 1. V sheds 3 bases and J sheds 5 bases, leaving 17 bases between their ends. This sample's time point label indicates: about 28 days (+/-7) after the second vaccine dose. AZD1222 recipients with second doses at about 4 weeks or about 12 weeks were pooled, because spike-specific TCR depth and breadth did not differ between schedules. Vaccinee samples were obtained from the UK trials COV001 and COV002, which included a single-blind randomized controlled phase 2/3 trial of AZD1222 (ChAdOx1 nCoV-19) in healthy adults. For TCRbeta chain sequencing, PBMC samples were collected from trial participants at day 0 and at day 28 after the second dose. The paper as a whole reports these results and caveats: Reportedly, almost half of the unique spike-specific TCRs recognized epitopes lying outside the regions that are mutated in the B.1.351 and B.1.1.7 variants. The whole spike protein was spanned by vaccine-associated CD4 TCRs, and dominant responses were seen in regions 160-218 and 743-854. Participants were mostly white British and included more females than males, and it was suggested by the authors that clonal diversity may have been underestimated. Because no day 14 peak-response samples were available, the repertoires could be characterized only after the peak T cell response. Only six AZD1222 recipients were SARS-CoV-2 seropositive at baseline, limiting conclusions about previously exposed vaccinees. The 56-69-year group was small, and its depth increase did not reach significance, likely because of low power. After two AZD1222 doses, spike-specific TCR breadth and depth were significantly higher than at day 0 and than in MenACWY recipients.

This chain is built from TRBV5-8 and TRBJ2-2; TRBD2 is a weak D gene call, 7 bases matching. This specimen was peripheral blood, taken 28 days after the second AZD1222 dose. The source is an adult who received the AZD1222 COVID-19 vaccine. The nucleotides read TGTGCCAGCAGCTCCATCGGGGGGCGTGAGACCGGGGAGCTGTTTTTT. Its amino acids are CASSSIGGRETGELFF.